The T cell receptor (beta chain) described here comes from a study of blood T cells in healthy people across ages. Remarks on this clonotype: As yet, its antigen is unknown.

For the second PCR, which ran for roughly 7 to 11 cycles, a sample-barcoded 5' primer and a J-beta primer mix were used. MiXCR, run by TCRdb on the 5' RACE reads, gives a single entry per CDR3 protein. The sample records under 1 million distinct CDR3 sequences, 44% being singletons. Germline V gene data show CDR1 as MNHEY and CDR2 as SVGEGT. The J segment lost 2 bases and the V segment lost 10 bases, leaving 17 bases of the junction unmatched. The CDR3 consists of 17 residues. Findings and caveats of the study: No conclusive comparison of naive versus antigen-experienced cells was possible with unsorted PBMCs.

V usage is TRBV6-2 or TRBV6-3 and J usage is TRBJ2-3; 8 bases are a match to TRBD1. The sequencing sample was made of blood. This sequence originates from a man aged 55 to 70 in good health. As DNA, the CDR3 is TGTGCCACCAAGGGACAGGCCAGTCCAACCCTCACAGATACGCAGTATTTT. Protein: CATKGQASPTLTDTQYF.